The subject of this entry is one T cell receptor (beta chain). The source of the sample is a study of blood T cell repertoires in COVID-19. Overall study context: Material from acute and convalescent COVID-19 was sourced from the United States, Italy and Spain. Sample material is recorded as cDNA or gDNA derived from T cells, B-cell-depleted T cells, or PBMCs.

Assay: immunoSEQ multiplex PCR; the TCRdb copy retains only in-frame clones and omits some. Among approximately 110,000 clones listed, roughly 84% were seen once. CDR1 and CDR2 from the germline V gene are LNHDA and SQIVND (reference sequence). This CDR3 has 13 amino acids. V lost 8 bases to trimming and J lost 5 bases, with 12 bases between them. Specimen: peripheral blood. The receptor comes from a woman aged 40 to 50 with acute or convalescent COVID-19. The V gene is TRBV19, the J gene TRBJ1-4; D is unresolved. CDR3: CASADGRNEKLFF. CDR3 in DNA: TGTGCCAGTGCGGACGGGAGAAATGAAAAACTGTTTTTT.